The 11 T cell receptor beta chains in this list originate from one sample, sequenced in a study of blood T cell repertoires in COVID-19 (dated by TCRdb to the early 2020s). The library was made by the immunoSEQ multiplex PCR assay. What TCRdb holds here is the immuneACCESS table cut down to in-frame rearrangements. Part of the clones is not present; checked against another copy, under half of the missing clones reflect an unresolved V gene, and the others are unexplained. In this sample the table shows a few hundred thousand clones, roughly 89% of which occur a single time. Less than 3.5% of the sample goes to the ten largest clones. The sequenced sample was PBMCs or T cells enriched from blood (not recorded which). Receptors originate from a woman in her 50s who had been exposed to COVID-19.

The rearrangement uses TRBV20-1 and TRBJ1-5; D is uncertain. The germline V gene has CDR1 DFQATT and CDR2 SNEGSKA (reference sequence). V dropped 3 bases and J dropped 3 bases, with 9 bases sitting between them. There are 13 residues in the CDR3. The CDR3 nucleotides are TGCAGTGCTAGTTCTGACTTCAATCAGCCCCAGCATTTT. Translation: CSASSDFNQPQHF.

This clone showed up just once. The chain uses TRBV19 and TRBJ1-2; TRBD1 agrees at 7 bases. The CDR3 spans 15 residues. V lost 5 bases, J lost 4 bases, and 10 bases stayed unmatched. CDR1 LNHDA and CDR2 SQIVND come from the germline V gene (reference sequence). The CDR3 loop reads CASSRRDSGTYGYTF. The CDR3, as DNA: TGTGCCAGTAGTCGCCGGGACAGCGGTACCTATGGCTACACCTTC.

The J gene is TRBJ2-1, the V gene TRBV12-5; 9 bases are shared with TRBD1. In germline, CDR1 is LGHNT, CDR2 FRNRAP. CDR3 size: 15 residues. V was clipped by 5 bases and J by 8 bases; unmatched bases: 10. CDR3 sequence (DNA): TGTGCTAGTGGTCCGGGGGACAGGGAGTCACATGAGCAGTTCTTC. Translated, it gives CASGPGDRESHEQFF.

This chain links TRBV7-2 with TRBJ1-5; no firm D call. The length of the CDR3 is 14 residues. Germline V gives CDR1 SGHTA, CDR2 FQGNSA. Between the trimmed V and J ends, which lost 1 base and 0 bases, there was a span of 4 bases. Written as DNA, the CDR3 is TGTGCCAGCAGCTTAGTAGATAGCAATCAGCCCCAGCATTTT. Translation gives CASSLVDSNQPQHF. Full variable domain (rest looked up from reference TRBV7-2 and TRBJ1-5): GAGVSQSPSNKVTEKGKDVELRCDPISGHTALYWYRQSLGQGLEFLIYFQGNSAPDKSGLPSDRFSAERTGGSVSTLTIQRTQQEDSAVYLCASSLVDSNQPQHFGDGTRLSIL.

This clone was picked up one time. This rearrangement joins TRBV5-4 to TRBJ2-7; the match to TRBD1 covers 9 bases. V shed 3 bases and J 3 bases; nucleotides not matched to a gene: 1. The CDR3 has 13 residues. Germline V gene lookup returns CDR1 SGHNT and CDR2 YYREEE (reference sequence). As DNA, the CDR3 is TGTGCCAGCAGCTCGGGACAGGGCTACGAGCAGTACTTC. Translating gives CASSSGQGYEQYF.

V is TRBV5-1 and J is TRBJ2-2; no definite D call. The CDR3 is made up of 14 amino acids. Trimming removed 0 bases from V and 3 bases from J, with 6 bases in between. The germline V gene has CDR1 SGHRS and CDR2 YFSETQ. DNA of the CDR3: TGCGCCAGCAGCTTGGTCGGGTACACCGGGGAGCTGTTTTTT. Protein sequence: CASSLVGYTGELFF.

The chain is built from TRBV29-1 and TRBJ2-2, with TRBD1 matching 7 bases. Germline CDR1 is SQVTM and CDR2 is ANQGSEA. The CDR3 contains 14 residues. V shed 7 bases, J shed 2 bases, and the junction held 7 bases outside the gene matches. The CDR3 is CSATGTENTGELFF. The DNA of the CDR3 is TGCAGCGCTACCGGGACAGAAAACACCGGGGAGCTGTTTTTT.

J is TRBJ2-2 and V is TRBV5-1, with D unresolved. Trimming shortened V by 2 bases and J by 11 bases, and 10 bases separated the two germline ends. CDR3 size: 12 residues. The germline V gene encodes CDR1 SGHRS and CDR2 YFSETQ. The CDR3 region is CASSLDATELFF. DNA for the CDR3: TGCGCCAGCAGCTTAGATGCTACCGAGCTGTTTTTT. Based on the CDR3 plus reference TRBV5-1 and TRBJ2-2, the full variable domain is KAGVTQTPRYLIKTRGQQVTLSCSPISGHRSVSWYQQTPGQGLQFLFEYFSETQRNKGNFPGRFSGRQFSNSRSEMNVSTLELGDSALYLCASSLDATELFFGEGSRLTVL.

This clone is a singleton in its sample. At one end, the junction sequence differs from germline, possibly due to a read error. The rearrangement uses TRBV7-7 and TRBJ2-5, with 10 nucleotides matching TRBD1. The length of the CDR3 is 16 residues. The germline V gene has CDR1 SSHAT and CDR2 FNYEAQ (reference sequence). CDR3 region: CASSKAGTGVSETQYF. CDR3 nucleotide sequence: TGTGCTAGCAGCAAGGCCGGGACAGGGGTGAGCGAGACCCAGTACTTC.

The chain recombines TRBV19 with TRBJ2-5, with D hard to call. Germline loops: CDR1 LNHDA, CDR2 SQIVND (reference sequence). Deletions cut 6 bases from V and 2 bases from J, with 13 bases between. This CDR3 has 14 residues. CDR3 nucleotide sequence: TGTGCCAGTAGCAACCCTGGGCTACAAGAGACCCAGTACTTC. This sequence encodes CASSNPGLQETQYF. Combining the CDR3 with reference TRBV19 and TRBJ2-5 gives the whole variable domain DGGITQSPKYLFRKEGQNVTLSCEQNLNHDAMYWYRQDPGQGLRLIYYSQIVNDFQKGDIAEGYSVSREKKESFPLTVTSAQKNPTAFYLCASSNPGLQETQYFGPGTRLLVL.

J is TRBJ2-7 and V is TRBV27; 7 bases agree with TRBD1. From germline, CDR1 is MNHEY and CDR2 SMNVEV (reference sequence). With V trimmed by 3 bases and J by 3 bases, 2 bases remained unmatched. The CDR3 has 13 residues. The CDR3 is CASSLGQNYEQYF. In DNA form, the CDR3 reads TGTGCCAGCAGTTTGGGACAGAACTACGAGCAGTACTTC.